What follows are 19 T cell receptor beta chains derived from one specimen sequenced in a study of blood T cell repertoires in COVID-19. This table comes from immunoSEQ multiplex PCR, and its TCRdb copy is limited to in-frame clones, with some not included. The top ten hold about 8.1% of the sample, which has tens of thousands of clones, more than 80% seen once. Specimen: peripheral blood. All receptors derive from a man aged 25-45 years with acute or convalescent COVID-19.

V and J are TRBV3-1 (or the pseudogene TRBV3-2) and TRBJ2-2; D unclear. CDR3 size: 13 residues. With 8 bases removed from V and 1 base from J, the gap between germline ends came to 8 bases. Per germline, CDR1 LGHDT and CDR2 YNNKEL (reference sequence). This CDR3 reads CASRLQNTGELFF. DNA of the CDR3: TGTGCCAGCCGACTGCAGAACACCGGGGAGCTGTTTTTT.

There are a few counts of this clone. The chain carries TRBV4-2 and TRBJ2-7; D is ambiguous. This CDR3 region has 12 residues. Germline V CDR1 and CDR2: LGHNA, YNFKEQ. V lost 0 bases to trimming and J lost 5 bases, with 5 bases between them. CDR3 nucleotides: TGTGCCAGCAGCCAAGATGGAGACGAGCAGTACTTC. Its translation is CASSQDGDEQYF.

The CDR3 sequence is CAISERTGNQPQHF. In DNA, the CDR3 is TGTGCCATCAGTGAACGGACAGGCAATCAGCCCCAGCATTTT. The rearrangement uses TRBV10-3 and TRBJ1-5, with TRBD1 as a possible D gene (6 bases). Germline V gives CDR1 ENHRY, CDR2 SYGVKD. CDR3 length equals 14 residues. V was pared by 3 bases and J by 2 bases, with 8 bases between.

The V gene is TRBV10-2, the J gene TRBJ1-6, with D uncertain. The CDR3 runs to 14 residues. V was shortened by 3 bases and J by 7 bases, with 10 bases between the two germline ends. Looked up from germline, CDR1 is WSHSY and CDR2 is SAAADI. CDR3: CASSDAQINSPLHF. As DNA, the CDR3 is TGCGCCAGCAGTGACGCACAGATAAATTCACCCCTCCACTTT.

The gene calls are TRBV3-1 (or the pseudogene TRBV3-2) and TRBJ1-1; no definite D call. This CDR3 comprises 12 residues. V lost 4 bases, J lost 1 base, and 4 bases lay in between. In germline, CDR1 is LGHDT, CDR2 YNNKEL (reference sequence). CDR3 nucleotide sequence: TGTGCCAGCAGCCCGGGGAACACTGAAGCTTTCTTT. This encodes CASSPGNTEAFF.

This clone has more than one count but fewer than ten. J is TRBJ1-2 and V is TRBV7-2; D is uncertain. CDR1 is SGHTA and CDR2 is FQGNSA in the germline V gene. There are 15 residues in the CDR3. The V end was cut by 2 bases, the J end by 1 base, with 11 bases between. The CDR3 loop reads CASSLMGRINYGYTF. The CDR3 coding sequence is TGTGCCAGCAGCTTAATGGGCAGGATTAACTATGGCTACACCTTC.

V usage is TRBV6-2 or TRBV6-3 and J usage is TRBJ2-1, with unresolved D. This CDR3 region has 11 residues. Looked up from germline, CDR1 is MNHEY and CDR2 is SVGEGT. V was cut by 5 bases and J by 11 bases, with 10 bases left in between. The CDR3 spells CASSQKIQQFF. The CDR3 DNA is TGTGCCAGCAGTCAGAAAATTCAGCAGTTCTTC.

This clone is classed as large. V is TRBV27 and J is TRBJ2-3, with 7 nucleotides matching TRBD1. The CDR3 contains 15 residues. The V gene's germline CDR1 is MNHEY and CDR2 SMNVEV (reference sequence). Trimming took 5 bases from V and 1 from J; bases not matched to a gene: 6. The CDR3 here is CASSTGDLGTDTQYF. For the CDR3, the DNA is TGTGCCAGCAGTACAGGGGACCTCGGCACAGATACGCAGTATTTT.

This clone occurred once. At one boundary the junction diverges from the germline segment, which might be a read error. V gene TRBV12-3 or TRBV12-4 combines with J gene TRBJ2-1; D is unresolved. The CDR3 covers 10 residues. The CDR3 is CASSYSEQFF. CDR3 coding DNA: TGTGCCAGCAGTTACAGTGAGCAGTTCTTC.

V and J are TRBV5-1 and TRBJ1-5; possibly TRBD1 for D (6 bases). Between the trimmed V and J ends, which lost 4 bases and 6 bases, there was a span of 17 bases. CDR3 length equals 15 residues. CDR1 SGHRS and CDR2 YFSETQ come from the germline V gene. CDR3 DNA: TGCGCCAGCAGCCCCGGGGGGACATTCGGTCAGCCCCAGCATTTT. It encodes CASSPGGTFGQPQHF.

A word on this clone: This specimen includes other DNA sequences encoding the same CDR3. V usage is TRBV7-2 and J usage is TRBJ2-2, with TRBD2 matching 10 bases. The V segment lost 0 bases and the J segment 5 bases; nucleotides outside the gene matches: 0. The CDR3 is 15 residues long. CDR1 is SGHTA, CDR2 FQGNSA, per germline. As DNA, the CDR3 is TGTGCCAGCAGCTTAGCTAGCGGGAGGACCGGGGAGCTGTTTTTT. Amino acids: CASSLASGRTGELFF.

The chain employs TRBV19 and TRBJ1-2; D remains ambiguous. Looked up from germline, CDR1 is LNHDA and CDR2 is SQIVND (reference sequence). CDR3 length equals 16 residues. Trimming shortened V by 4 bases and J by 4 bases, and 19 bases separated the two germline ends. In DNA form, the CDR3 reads TGTGCCAGTAGTACAAAGCCTGTAGTCGAGCTCTATGGCTACACCTTC. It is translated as CASSTKPVVELYGYTF.

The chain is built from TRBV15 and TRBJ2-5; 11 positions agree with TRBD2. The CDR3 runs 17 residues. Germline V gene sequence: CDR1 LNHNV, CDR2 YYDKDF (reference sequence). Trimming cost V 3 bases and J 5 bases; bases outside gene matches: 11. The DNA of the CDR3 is TGTGCCACCAGCAGGGGGACTAGCGGCCCCGGGAGGGAGACCCAGTACTTC. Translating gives CATSRGTSGPGRETQYF.

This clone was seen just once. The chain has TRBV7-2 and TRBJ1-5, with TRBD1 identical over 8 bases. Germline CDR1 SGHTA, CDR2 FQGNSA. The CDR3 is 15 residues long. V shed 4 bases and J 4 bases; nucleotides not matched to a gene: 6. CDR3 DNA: TGTGCCAGCAGCTCCGGGACAGGTTCTAATCAGCCCCAGCATTTT. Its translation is CASSSGTGSNQPQHF.

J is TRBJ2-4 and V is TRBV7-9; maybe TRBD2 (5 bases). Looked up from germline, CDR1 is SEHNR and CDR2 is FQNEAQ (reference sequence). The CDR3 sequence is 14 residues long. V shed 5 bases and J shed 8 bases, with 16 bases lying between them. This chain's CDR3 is CASSPRLTGDIQYF. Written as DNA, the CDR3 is TGTGCCAGCAGCCCGAGACTGACCGGGGACATTCAGTACTTC.

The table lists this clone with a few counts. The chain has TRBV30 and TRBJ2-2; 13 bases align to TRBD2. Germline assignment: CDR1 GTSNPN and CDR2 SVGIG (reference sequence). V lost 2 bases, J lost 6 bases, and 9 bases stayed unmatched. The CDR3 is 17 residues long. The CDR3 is CAWSRGRTSGSPGELFF. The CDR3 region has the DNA TGTGCCTGGAGTAGGGGGCGGACTAGCGGGAGCCCCGGGGAGCTGTTTTTT.

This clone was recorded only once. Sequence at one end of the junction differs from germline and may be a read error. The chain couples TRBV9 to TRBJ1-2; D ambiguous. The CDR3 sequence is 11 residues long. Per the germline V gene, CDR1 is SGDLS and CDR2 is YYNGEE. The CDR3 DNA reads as TGTGCTAGCAGGTCTGAGTATGGCTACACCTTC. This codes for CASRSEYGYTF.

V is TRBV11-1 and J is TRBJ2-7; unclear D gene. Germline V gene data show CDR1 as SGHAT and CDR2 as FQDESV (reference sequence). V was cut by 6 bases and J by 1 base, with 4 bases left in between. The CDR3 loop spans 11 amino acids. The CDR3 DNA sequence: TGTGCCAGCAGTCGTTCCTACGAGCAGTACTTC. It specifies CASSRSYEQYF.

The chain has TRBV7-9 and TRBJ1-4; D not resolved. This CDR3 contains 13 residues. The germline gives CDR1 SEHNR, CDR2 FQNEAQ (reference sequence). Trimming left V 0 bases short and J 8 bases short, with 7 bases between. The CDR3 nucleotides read TGTGCCAGCAGCTTAGCGCGGCAAGAAAAACTGTTTTTT. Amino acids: CASSLARQEKLFF.